There are many counts of the clone carrying this TCR beta chain. Its specificity is unknown. The record originates from a study of T cells after yellow fever vaccination. Study-level information: For low cell numbers, libraries were made with SMART-Seq v4 Ultra Low Input. Study-level points and caveats: There was a small share of clonotypes that showed up in both the CD4 and CD8 compartments.

CDR1 and CDR2 (germline): SGHTA, FQGNSA. This CDR3 has 15 residues. With V trimmed by 4 bases and J by 0 bases, 4 bases remained unmatched. MiXCR was run by TCRdb on the 5' RACE reads, yielding one entry per CDR3 protein. The sample lists roughly 240,000 distinct CDR3 sequences, approximately 6.7% occurring once. The starting material was CD4+ T cells sorted from PBMCs, obtained on the day of the yellow fever booster vaccination. This clonotype was obtained from a man younger than 40 who received the YFV17D yellow fever vaccine. The chain couples TRBV7-2 to TRBJ2-5; 8 nucleotides line up with TRBD1. DNA for the CDR3: TGTGCCAGCAGCTCCCAGGGGGCCAACCAAGAGACCCAGTACTTC. It codes for CASSSQGANQETQYF.